The sequence of this TCR beta chain was determined in a study of OX40 agonist ivuxolimab in advanced cancers. Germline-derived CDR1 and CDR2 are MNHEY and SMNVEV (reference sequence). Deletions cut 3 bases from V and 7 bases from J, with 12 bases between. This CDR3 region has 13 residues. Profiled with immunoSEQ multiplex PCR; TCRdb holds only in-frame clones, not every one. The table lists some 76,000 clones, about 93% of them singletons. With autoimmune disease history or systemic immunosuppression, patients were excluded. The receptor was isolated from an adult with an advanced solid tumor such as melanoma, head and neck, liver or kidney cancer. The specimen was CD4+ or CD8+ T cells sorted from blood, collected in a trial of the OX40 agonist ivuxolimab. The chain combines TRBV27 with TRBJ1-1, with D unresolved. CDR3 in amino acids: CASSFGSISEAFF. CDR3 nucleotides: TGTGCCAGCAGTTTTGGGTCTATCAGTGAAGCTTTCTTT.